This TCR beta chain stems from a study of PD-L1 blockade in urothelial cancer. Study information: Individuals in the cohort had been given 0 to 3 earlier chemotherapy regimens.

Every PCR received spiked-in synthetic TCR analog templates. Method: immunoSEQ multiplex PCR; TCRdb's copy keeps in-frame clones and lacks some. The repertoire consists of about 81,000 clones, with more than 90% occurring once and the leading ten covering over 8.5%. Metastatic or locally advanced urothelial carcinoma was present in the patients. V gave up 4 bases and J gave up 2 bases; unmatched junction bases: 3. CDR3 length: 15 amino acids. The chain links TRBV23-1 to TRBJ2-5; 11 nucleotides match TRBD2. TRBV23-1 is labeled an ORF, and its function is uncertain. The source was PBMCs, collected around atezolizumab (anti-PD-L1) treatment. The TCR comes from a man between 60 and 75 years old with urothelial cancer. The CDR3 sequence: CASSPLAGVQETQYF. DNA for the CDR3: TGCGCCAGCAGTCCACTAGCGGGGGTGCAAGAGACCCAGTACTTC.